The present entry profiles one TCR beta chain with its context. As yet, its antigen is unknown. An end of the junction differs from the germline gene, which may be a read error. The sample carries other DNA sequences with the same CDR3. Every patient was untreated before thyroid surgery. TCRdb re-clonotyped the PCR reads through MiXCR. The sample lists roughly 36,000 clones, 10% to 13% occurring once. The data derive from a study of metastatic and nonmetastatic thyroid tumors. Study-level results: In blood and tumor, TCR beta diversity was reportedly significantly higher in malignant thyroid tumors than in benign nodules.

In germline, CDR1 is SGDLS, CDR2 YYNGEE. This CDR3 has 14 amino acids. This chain joins TRBV9 and TRBJ1-1; 10 bases are a match to TRBD1. The sequenced material came from blood. This TCR was recovered from a female donor with papillary thyroid cancer or a benign thyroid nodule (not recorded which). Some clones in this sample may be carry-over from other donors' samples. CDR3 DNA: TGCGCCAGCAGTGACGGACAGGGGGGCACTGAAGCTTTCTTT. This translates into CASSDGQGGTEAFF.